Listed here are 15 T cell receptor beta chains from one sample, sequenced in a study of cytomegalovirus exposure and HLA in healthy donors. The study ran its PCR with 60 Vbeta and 13 Jbeta primers. Assay: immunoSEQ multiplex PCR; the TCRdb copy retains only in-frame clones and omits some. The repertoire holds roughly 180,000 clones, with less than 90% as singletons. Sequencing used PBMCs. The receptors were sampled from a man younger than 40 in good health and CMV-seronegative.

The chain has TRBV11-2 and TRBJ1-6; D is undetermined. CDR3 size: 17 residues. Germline V gives CDR1 SGHAT, CDR2 FQNNGV. Trimming removed 6 bases at V and 0 bases at J, with 15 bases between. CDR3 DNA: TGTGCCAGCAGTTGGATTGGCGGAAGCTCCTATAATTCACCCCTCCACTTT. It codes for CASSWIGGSSYNSPLHF.

V gene TRBV15 combines with J gene TRBJ2-1; D may be TRBD1 (7 bases). The CDR3 runs to 20 residues. Germline V gives CDR1 LNHNV, CDR2 YYDKDF (reference sequence). Trimming shortened V by 8 bases and J by 5 bases, and 34 bases separated the two germline ends. As DNA, the CDR3 is TGTGCCACCTCCGGGCGGGGAAGACAGGGCGCCCAAGGGCGCCACAATGAGCAGTTCTTC. Amino acids: CATSGRGRQGAQGRHNEQFF.

The sample holds a few counts of this clone. The chain carries TRBV6-1 and TRBJ2-7; D perhaps matches TRBD2 (6 bases). Germline loops: CDR1 MNHNS, CDR2 SASEGT. The CDR3 is made up of 14 amino acids. Between the trimmed V and J ends, which lost 6 bases and 3 bases, there was a span of 15 bases. CDR3 protein: CASSVRGENYEQYF. The CDR3 nucleotides read TGTGCCAGCAGCGTACGCGGGGAAAACTACGAGCAGTACTTC.

V and J are TRBV30 and TRBJ1-2; 10 bases map to TRBD1. The V gene end was trimmed by 7 bases and the J gene end by 8 bases; junction bases not matched to a gene: 7. Germline-derived CDR1 and CDR2 are GTSNPN and SVGIG (reference sequence). The CDR3 has 12 amino acids. The CDR3 loop is CASSGTGVGYTF. CDR3 DNA sequence: TGTGCCTCCTCCGGGACAGGGGTAGGCTACACCTTC.

The rearrangement uses TRBV7-9 and TRBJ1-2; possibly TRBD1 for D (5 bases). CDR1 SEHNR and CDR2 FQNEAQ come from the germline V gene (reference sequence). The CDR3 contains 13 residues. Trimming took off 4 bases at V and 3 bases at J, with 9 bases between the two ends. The CDR3 here is CASSWGPDYGYTF. CDR3 DNA: TGTGCCAGCAGCTGGGGCCCGGACTATGGCTACACCTTC.

This clone was seen just once. The chain is built from TRBV11-1 and TRBJ1-2; TRBD1 might be the D (5 bases). From germline, CDR1 is SGHAT and CDR2 FQDESV (reference sequence). Trimming shortened V by 1 base and J by 7 bases, and 10 bases separated the two germline ends. The CDR3 covers 13 residues. The CDR3 DNA follows: TGTGCCAGCAGCTTAGTTGCAGGGCCTGGCTACACCTTC. This codes for CASSLVAGPGYTF.

Here the CDR3 reads CASSVRDRRAYEQYF. The CDR3 region has the DNA TGTGCCAGCAGCGTACGCGATAGGAGGGCCTACGAGCAGTACTTC. The V and J genes are TRBV5-6 and TRBJ2-7; perhaps TRBD2 as D (6 bases). V shed 4 bases and J shed 2 bases, with 16 bases lying between them. In germline, CDR1 is SGHDT, CDR2 YYEEEE. The CDR3 has 15 amino acids.

This sequence joins TRBV11-2 and TRBJ2-3, with TRBD1 as a possible D gene (5 bases). Trimming took 5 bases from V and 5 from J, leaving 14 bases between them. The CDR3 is 14 amino acids. Germline CDR1 SGHAT, CDR2 FQNNGV. The CDR3 sequence is CASSPLVGRDTQYF. CDR3 in DNA: TGTGCCAGCAGCCCACTTGTGGGGCGAGATACGCAGTATTTT.

V usage is TRBV30 and J usage is TRBJ1-5; a possible D gene is TRBD1 (6 bases). V lost 1 base, J lost 5 bases, and 12 bases lay in between. Germline assignment: CDR1 GTSNPN and CDR2 SVGIG (reference sequence). The CDR3 sequence is 14 residues long. CDR3 DNA sequence: TGTGCCTGGAGTGGTAGCAGGGGAGATCAGCCCCAGCATTTT. Its translation is CAWSGSRGDQPQHF.

This rearrangement joins TRBV2 to TRBJ2-7, with unresolved D. Deletions cut 3 bases from V and 3 bases from J, with 9 bases between. CDR1 SNHLY and CDR2 FYNNEI come from the germline V gene. This CDR3 has 13 residues. DNA of the CDR3: TGTGCCAGCAGTGACCGCGTTCTCTACGAGCAGTACTTC. It specifies CASSDRVLYEQYF.

The chain uses TRBV7-9 and TRBJ2-2; 8 nucleotides agree with TRBD1. After removal of 7 bases from V and 1 base from J, the junction contained 11 bases not matched to a gene. Germline V gene data show CDR1 as SEHNR and CDR2 as FQNEAQ (reference sequence). The CDR3 is 17 residues long. The CDR3 loop reads CASNPDRESGNTGELFF. CDR3 bases: TGTGCCAGCAACCCGGACAGGGAGTCTGGGAACACCGGGGAGCTGTTTTTT. Variable domain in full (rest from reference TRBV7-9 and TRBJ2-2): DTGVSQNPRHKITKRGQNVTFRCDPISEHNRLYWYRQTLGQGPEFLTYFQNEAQLEKSRLLSDRFSAERPKGSFSTLEIQRTEQGDSAMYLCASNPDRESGNTGELFFGEGSRLTVL.

V gene TRBV27 combines with J gene TRBJ1-2; possible D gene TRBD1, 6 bases. Trimming removed 6 bases at V and 3 bases at J, with 14 bases between. Germline V gene lookup returns CDR1 MNHEY and CDR2 SMNVEV (reference sequence). CDR3 length: 14 amino acids. In DNA, the CDR3 is TGTGCCAGCAGACCCATATGGGGGCACTATGGCTACACCTTC. This sequence encodes CASRPIWGHYGYTF.

CDR3 nucleotide sequence: TGTGCCAGCAGCGTAGCGGCCGGGGAGCTGTTTTTT. This translates into CASSVAAGELFF. The chain has TRBV9 and TRBJ2-2; no firm D call. V lost 0 bases and J 6 bases, leaving 3 bases between the germline ends. CDR3 length: 12 residues. Germline V gives CDR1 SGDLS, CDR2 YYNGEE.

The V gene is TRBV2, the J gene TRBJ1-5, with 9 bases identical to TRBD1. This CDR3 is 14 amino acids long. Losses at the gene ends were 2 bases for V and 5 bases for J; bases not matched to a gene: 1. Per germline, CDR1 SNHLY and CDR2 FYNNEI. CDR3 sequence: CASSERQGDQPQHF. In nucleotides, the CDR3 is TGTGCCAGCAGTGAACGACAGGGGGATCAGCCCCAGCATTTT.

A few counts support this clone. The J gene is TRBJ2-2, the V gene TRBV19; D gene uncertain. There are 13 residues in the CDR3. Germline V gene data show CDR1 as LNHDA and CDR2 as SQIVND (reference sequence). Trimming cost V 3 bases and J 6 bases, with 8 bases left between them. The CDR3 sequence: CASSIELAGELFF. The CDR3 DNA reads as TGTGCCAGTAGTATCGAGTTGGCCGGGGAGCTGTTTTTT.